The 29 T cell receptor beta chains below come from one sample, sequenced in a study of blood T cell repertoires in COVID-19. Sequenced by immunoSEQ multiplex PCR; TCRdb stores in-frame clones only, minus some. The sample has 81,000 or so clones, about 81% seen once. The sequencing sample was made of peripheral blood. Receptor source: a human donor in a cohort sampled during active COVID-19.

The chain combines TRBV7-8 with TRBJ1-2; unclear D gene. The CDR3 loop spans 13 amino acids. The germline CDR1 and CDR2 sequences are SGHVS and FQNEAQ. With 5 bases removed from V and 3 bases from J, the gap between germline ends came to 10 bases. In DNA, the CDR3 is TGTGCCAGCAGCCTGAGAAGCGACTATGGCTACACCTTC. Amino acid sequence: CASSLRSDYGYTF.

The rearrangement joins TRBV6-2 or TRBV6-3 to TRBJ2-3; TRBD2 matches 10 bases. CDR1 and CDR2 from the germline V gene are MNHEY and SVGEGT. Trimming cost V 6 bases and J 3 bases; bases outside gene matches: 6. The CDR3 extends over 15 amino acids. Here the CDR3 reads CASSPGLAETDTQYF. The CDR3 DNA reads as TGTGCCAGCAGCCCCGGACTAGCGGAGACAGATACGCAGTATTTT.

V usage is TRBV6-6 and J usage is TRBJ2-7; 7 bases fit TRBD1. The CDR3 totals 16 residues. J lost 3 bases, V lost 4 bases, and 12 bases had no gene match. From germline, CDR1 is MNHNY and CDR2 SVGAGI (reference sequence). This CDR3 reads CASSSTTGRLNYEQYF. The DNA for the CDR3 is TGTGCCAGCAGTTCAACGACAGGGCGCCTCAACTACGAGCAGTACTTC.

This clone appeared once. The chain carries TRBV5-1 and TRBJ1-2; 10 nucleotides agree with TRBD1. V was pared by 0 bases and J by 7 bases, with 6 bases of the junction left unmatched. This CDR3 spans 15 amino acids. Germline V gives CDR1 SGHRS, CDR2 YFSETQ. CDR3 nucleotide sequence: TGCGCCAGCAGCTTGGATCCGGGACAGGGGACTGGCTACACCTTC. It encodes CASSLDPGQGTGYTF.

This clone was picked up a small number of times. The gene calls are TRBV5-6 and TRBJ1-5, with D perhaps TRBD1 (6 bases). The length of the CDR3 is 14 residues. The germline V and J ends were trimmed by 5 bases and 6 bases, with 15 bases remaining between them. Germline V gene sequence: CDR1 SGHDT, CDR2 YYEEEE. CDR3 DNA sequence: TGTGCCAGCAGTTTTGGTACAGGGACTCAGCCCCAGCATTTT. Translating it yields CASSFGTGTQPQHF. Combining the CDR3 with reference TRBV5-6 and TRBJ1-5 gives the whole variable domain DAGVTQSPTHLIKTRGQQVTLRCSPKSGHDTVSWYQQALGQGPQFIFQYYEEEERQRGNFPDRFSGHQFPNYSSELNVNALLLGDSALYLCASSFGTGTQPQHFGDGTRLSIL.

This clone was counted a few times. This chain links TRBV7-8 with TRBJ2-7; D perhaps matches TRBD2 (5 bases). Germline CDR1 SGHVS, CDR2 FQNEAQ. Between the trimmed V and J ends, which lost 3 bases and 6 bases, there was a span of 18 bases. This CDR3 is 15 amino acids long. Here the CDR3 reads CASSLRAGDRVEQYF. CDR3 coding DNA: TGTGCCAGCAGCTTGAGGGCCGGTGATAGGGTCGAGCAGTACTTC.

The chain employs TRBV5-1 and TRBJ1-4; TRBD1 matches 7 bases. The V and J ends lost 4 bases and 0 bases, in that order; junction bases with no gene match: 6. This CDR3 has 16 residues. In germline, CDR1 is SGHRS, CDR2 YFSETQ. The CDR3 is CASSVRQGTTNEKLFF. The DNA for the CDR3 is TGCGCCAGCAGCGTGCGACAGGGAACAACTAATGAAAAACTGTTTTTT. Full variable domain (missing parts from reference TRBV5-1 and TRBJ1-4): KAGVTQTPRYLIKTRGQQVTLSCSPISGHRSVSWYQQTPGQGLQFLFEYFSETQRNKGNFPGRFSGRQFSNSRSEMNVSTLELGDSALYLCASSVRQGTTNEKLFFGSGTQLSVL.

The rearrangement joins TRBV7-9 to TRBJ1-4; the match to TRBD1 covers 8 bases. The germline V gene encodes CDR1 SEHNR and CDR2 FQNEAQ (reference sequence). The CDR3 covers 16 residues. V shed 3 bases, J shed 10 bases, and the junction held 13 bases outside the gene matches. The DNA for the CDR3 is TGTGCCAGCAGCTTCTCCAGTGGACAGGGTTTCACAAAACTGTTTTTT. It codes for CASSFSSGQGFTKLFF.

The V and J genes are TRBV19 and TRBJ2-5, with 10 bases fitting TRBD2. This CDR3 has 15 residues. The V gene end was trimmed by 4 bases and the J gene end by 4 bases; junction bases not matched to a gene: 6. The germline V gene has CDR1 LNHDA and CDR2 SQIVND (reference sequence). DNA of the CDR3: TGTGCCAGTAGTAGGACTAGCGGAAGAGGAGAGACCCAGTACTTC. Its protein product is CASSRTSGRGETQYF.

The sample holds one count of this clone. V is TRBV5-1 and J is TRBJ1-1; D is perhaps TRBD1 (6 bases). Deletions cut 5 bases from V and 2 bases from J, with 13 bases between. This CDR3 spans 14 amino acids. Germline V lookup: CDR1 SGHRS, CDR2 YFSETQ. DNA for the CDR3: TGCGCCAGCAGATTGCTGGGGGCAAACACTGAAGCTTTCTTT. Translation: CASRLLGANTEAFF.

The V call is TRBV5-4, the J call TRBJ2-3, with D tentatively TRBD2 (6 bases). The germline V and J ends were trimmed by 4 bases and 0 bases, with 15 bases remaining between them. Germline CDR1 and CDR2: SGHNT and YYREEE (reference sequence). The CDR3 is 16 residues long. Written as DNA, the CDR3 is TGTGCCAGCAGCGCGGGACTTACCCTTAGCACAGATACGCAGTATTTT. Protein: CASSAGLTLSTDTQYF.

This clone was counted only a few times. J is TRBJ2-5 and V is TRBV6-1; maybe TRBD2 (7 bases). With 2 bases removed from V and 4 bases from J, the gap between germline ends came to 17 bases. Germline V gene lookup returns CDR1 MNHNS and CDR2 SASEGT. The CDR3 runs to 16 residues. CDR3 sequence: CASSELWEGGIETQYF. The CDR3, as DNA: TGTGCCAGCAGTGAATTATGGGAGGGGGGCATAGAGACCCAGTACTTC.

The chain combines TRBV10-3 with TRBJ2-7; D is unclear. Germline V CDR1 and CDR2: ENHRY, SYGVKD. The CDR3 is made up of 13 amino acids. V was shortened by 3 bases and J by 3 bases, with 9 bases between the two germline ends. In DNA, the CDR3 is TGTGCCATCAGTGATGGTCTATTCTACGAGCAGTACTTC. Amino acids: CAISDGLFYEQYF.

The CDR3 region is CASSRREETYGYTF. In DNA form, the CDR3 reads TGTGCCAGCAGCCGTAGGGAGGAGACCTATGGCTACACCTTC. This chain joins TRBV7-2 and TRBJ1-2, with unresolved D. The V and J ends lost 5 bases and 4 bases respectively, with 14 bases between them. The V gene's germline CDR1 is SGHTA and CDR2 FQGNSA. The CDR3 spans 14 residues.

This chain uses TRBV18 with TRBJ1-3, with D perhaps matching TRBD1 (5 bases). The CDR3 runs to 15 residues. V was shortened by 3 bases and J by 0 bases, with 9 bases between the two germline ends. In germline, CDR1 is KGHSH, CDR2 LQKENI. The CDR3, as DNA: TGTGCCAGCTCACCCGACGGACACTCTGGAAACACCATATATTTT. This translates into CASSPDGHSGNTIYF. Full variable domain (missing parts from reference TRBV18 and TRBJ1-3): NAGVMQNPRHLVRRRGQEARLRCSPMKGHSHVYWYRQLPEEGLKFMVYLQKENIIDESGMPKERFSAEFPKEGPSILRIQQVVRGDSAAYFCASSPDGHSGNTIYFGEGSWLTVV.

V gene TRBV19 combines with J gene TRBJ2-3; 7 nucleotides match TRBD2. Looked up from germline, CDR1 is LNHDA and CDR2 is SQIVND (reference sequence). This CDR3 spans 19 amino acids. After removal of 5 bases from V and 0 bases from J, the junction contained 17 bases not matched to a gene. CDR3 amino acids: CASSRDRAGSLSSTDTQYF. The CDR3 DNA reads TGTGCCAGTAGTCGGGACCGAGCGGGGAGCCTCTCTAGCACAGATACGCAGTATTTT.

The chain combines TRBV3-1 (or the pseudogene TRBV3-2) with TRBJ1-1; D possibly corresponds to TRBD1 (5 bases). This CDR3 is built from 13 residues. Trimming shortened V by 3 bases and J by 4 bases, and 9 bases separated the two germline ends. Germline-derived CDR1 and CDR2 are LGHDT and YNNKEL (reference sequence). The CDR3 protein is CASSHSGGTEAFF. CDR3 nucleotide sequence: TGTGCCAGCAGCCATTCGGGGGGCACTGAAGCTTTCTTT.

DNA for the CDR3: TGTGCCAGCAGCTTAAATCAGGGAAGCACTGAAGCTTTCTTT. Protein product: CASSLNQGSTEAFF. The gene calls are TRBV7-9 and TRBJ1-1; tentatively, D is TRBD1 (5 bases). Germline-derived CDR1 and CDR2 are SEHNR and FQNEAQ (reference sequence). The CDR3 length is 14 residues. The V end was cut by 2 bases, the J end by 4 bases, with 11 bases between.

The chain is built from TRBV18 and TRBJ2-7; 8 bases agree with TRBD1. The ends lost 8 bases at V and 0 bases at J; junction bases unmatched: 3. The germline gives CDR1 KGHSH, CDR2 LQKENI. The CDR3 is 13 amino acids. CDR3 residues: CASRTGSSYEQYF. For the CDR3, the DNA is TGTGCCAGCAGGACAGGGAGCTCCTACGAGCAGTACTTC.

The chain has TRBV5-1 and TRBJ2-1; possibly TRBD1 for D (7 bases). The germline V and J ends were trimmed by 3 bases and 12 bases, with 13 bases remaining between them. This CDR3 is built from 12 residues. Germline V gene lookup returns CDR1 SGHRS and CDR2 YFSETQ. DNA of the CDR3: TGCGCCAGCAGCTCCAGGGGGGCTGCGCAGTTCTTC. Translating it yields CASSSRGAAQFF.

V usage is TRBV4-1 and J usage is TRBJ1-3; 9 nucleotides match TRBD1. The CDR3 spans 14 residues. V lost 4 bases and J lost 2; bases outside the gene matches: 0. Germline lookup yields CDR1 MGHRA and CDR2 YSYEKL. CDR3 in DNA: TGCGCCAGCAGCCGGGACAGGGCTGGAAACACCATATATTTT. Its translation is CASSRDRAGNTIYF.

This chain connects TRBV28 to TRBJ1-1; D gene unclear. Germline-derived CDR1 and CDR2 are MDHEN and SYDVKM. Trimming cost V 6 bases and J 0 bases, with 8 bases left between them. The length of the CDR3 is 13 residues. CDR3 amino acids: CASSSSMNTEAFF. The DNA of the CDR3 is TGTGCCAGCAGCTCAAGCATGAACACTGAAGCTTTCTTT.

The CDR3 DNA reads as TGCGCCAGCAGCCCAGGGGACAGGGGCAATGAGCAGTTCTTC. Protein: CASSPGDRGNEQFF. The gene calls are TRBV5-1 and TRBJ2-1; TRBD1 matches 10 bases. From germline, CDR1 is SGHRS and CDR2 YFSETQ. The CDR3 consists of 14 residues. With V trimmed by 4 bases and J by 6 bases, 4 bases remained unmatched.

V gene TRBV7-2 combines with J gene TRBJ1-5; D may be TRBD1 (6 bases). CDR1 is SGHTA and CDR2 is FQGNSA in the germline V gene. V was clipped by 6 bases and J by 1 base, with 13 bases between them. The CDR3 runs 15 residues. The CDR3 bases are TGTGCCAGCAGAAATACAGGGACCAGCAATCAGCCCCAGCATTTT. Protein sequence: CASRNTGTSNQPQHF. Looking up the rest from reference TRBV7-2 and TRBJ1-5 gives the full variable domain: GAGVSQSPSNKVTEKGKDVELRCDPISGHTALYWYRQSLGQGLEFLIYFQGNSAPDKSGLPSDRFSAERTGGSVSTLTIQRTQQEDSAVYLCASRNTGTSNQPQHFGDGTRLSIL.

This chain uses TRBV6-5 with TRBJ1-2, with 7 bases fitting TRBD1. V dropped 2 bases and J dropped 4; count of bases not matched to a gene: 4. This CDR3 is built from 14 residues. In germline, CDR1 is MNHEY, CDR2 SVGAGI. The CDR3: CASSYLPGGYGYTF. The CDR3 DNA follows: TGTGCCAGCAGTTACCTCCCAGGGGGCTATGGCTACACCTTC.

The chain employs TRBV19 and TRBJ2-7; 8 bases fit TRBD1. The CDR3 has 16 residues. The germline V gene has CDR1 LNHDA and CDR2 SQIVND (reference sequence). V lost 3 bases and J lost 5; bases outside the gene matches: 12. The CDR3 DNA sequence: TGTGCCAGTAGTATTTCTCCCTCGACAGGGGTTCACGAGCAGTACTTC. It yields the protein CASSISPSTGVHEQYF.

The chain couples TRBV11-3 to TRBJ2-3; the match to TRBD1 covers 7 bases. The CDR3 spans 14 residues. The V gene end was trimmed by 4 bases and the J gene end by 6 bases; junction bases not matched to a gene: 7. Looked up from germline, CDR1 is SGHNT and CDR2 is YENEEA. CDR3 bases: TGTGCCAGCAGCTCCCGTCGGGACAGCGATACGCAGTATTTT. As protein: CASSSRRDSDTQYF.

The chain uses TRBV5-6 and TRBJ2-1; TRBD2 might be the D (5 bases). V lost 3 bases and J 2 bases, leaving 18 bases between the germline ends. Germline CDR1 reads SGHDT; CDR2 reads YYEEEE. CDR3 length: 17 residues. The CDR3 region is CASSSSELVYPYNEQFF. CDR3 DNA sequence: TGTGCCAGCAGCTCTTCTGAACTAGTTTACCCCTACAATGAGCAGTTCTTC.

V gene TRBV4-1 combines with J gene TRBJ2-3; tentative D call: TRBD1 (5 bases). Trimming removed 3 bases at V and 2 bases at J, with 15 bases between. This CDR3 contains 16 residues. Germline-derived CDR1 and CDR2 are MGHRA and YSYEKL. The CDR3 loop is CASSHQVRVATDTQYF. The CDR3 DNA reads as TGCGCCAGCAGCCATCAAGTCAGGGTTGCCACAGATACGCAGTATTTT.